This T cell receptor (beta chain) is drawn from a study of blood T cell repertoires in COVID-19. The overall study: The United States, Italy and Spain supplied acute and convalescent COVID-19 samples. The cDNA or gDNA used as material had been derived from T cells, B-cell-depleted T cells, or PBMCs.

As processed by the authors: For nucleated cells, counts were estimated from reference gene primer amplification. Using immunoSEQ multiplex PCR, the repertoire was profiled, and TCRdb retains in-frame clones only, with some absent. Clone size and V and J calls were adopted from that table, with D and trimming inferred from the DNA. The profile shows 150,000 to 200,000 clones, less than 85% of them singletons. The CDR3 contains 13 residues. Per the germline V gene, CDR1 is SNHLY and CDR2 is FYNNEI. With 8 bases removed from V and 3 bases from J, the gap between germline ends came to 13 bases. This chain connects TRBV2 to TRBJ1-2; D is possibly TRBD1 (5 bases). Sequenced material: peripheral blood. The TCR comes from a human donor with acute or convalescent COVID-19. The donor label of this sample is uncertain. The CDR3 spells CASRGGVHYGYTF. The CDR3 region has the DNA TGTGCCAGCCGAGGAGGGGTCCACTATGGCTACACCTTC. Together with reference TRBV2 and TRBJ1-2, the CDR3 gives the full variable domain: EPEVTQTPSHQVTQMGQEVILRCVPISNHLYFYWYRQILGQKVEFLVSFYNNEISEKSEIFDDQFSVERPDGSNFTLKIRSTKLEDSAMYFCASRGGVHYGYTFGSGTRLTVV.